The entry that follows covers one TCR beta chain sequence. These data originate in a study of blood T cell repertoires in COVID-19. Turning to the study itself: Acute-phase and convalescent COVID-19 samples originated in the United States, Italy and Spain. T cells, B-cell-depleted T cells, or PBMCs provided the cDNA or gDNA that served as material.

As originally analysed: By means of reference gene primer amplification, nucleated cell counts were estimated. The data were produced by immunoSEQ multiplex PCR, yet TCRdb's version contains in-frame clones alone and is incomplete. V, J and clone size are those of that table, while D and trimming were read from the DNA. The sample records over 80,000 clones, roughly 86% being singletons. V lost 9 bases and J lost 5; bases outside the gene matches: 5. The length of the CDR3 is 14 residues. Germline V CDR1 and CDR2: ENHRY, SYGVKD. Sequenced material: peripheral blood. This receptor was taken from a human donor in a cohort sampled during active COVID-19. This rearrangement joins TRBV10-3 to TRBJ2-5, with 14 bases lining up with TRBD2. The CDR3 protein is CAIGTSGSDETQYF. In nucleotides, the CDR3 is TGTGCCATTGGGACTAGCGGGAGTGATGAGACCCAGTACTTC.